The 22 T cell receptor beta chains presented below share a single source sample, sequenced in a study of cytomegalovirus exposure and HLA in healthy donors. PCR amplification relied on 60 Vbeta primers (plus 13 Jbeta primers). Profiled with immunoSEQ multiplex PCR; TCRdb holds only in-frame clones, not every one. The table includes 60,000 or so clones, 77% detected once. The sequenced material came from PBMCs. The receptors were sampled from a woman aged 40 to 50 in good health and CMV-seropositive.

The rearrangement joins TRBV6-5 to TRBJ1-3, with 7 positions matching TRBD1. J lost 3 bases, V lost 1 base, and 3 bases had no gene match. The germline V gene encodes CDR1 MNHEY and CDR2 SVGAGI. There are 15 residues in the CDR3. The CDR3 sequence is CASSYWQGGGNTIYF. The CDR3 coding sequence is TGTGCCAGCAGTTACTGGCAGGGGGGTGGAAACACCATATATTTT.

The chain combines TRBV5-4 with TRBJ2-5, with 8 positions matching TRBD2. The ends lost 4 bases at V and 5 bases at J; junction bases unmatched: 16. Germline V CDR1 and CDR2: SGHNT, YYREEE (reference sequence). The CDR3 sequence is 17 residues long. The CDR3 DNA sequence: TGTGCCAGCAGCCATAACGCCGGCCGGGGGGGCGGTGAGACCCAGTACTTC. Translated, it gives CASSHNAGRGGGETQYF. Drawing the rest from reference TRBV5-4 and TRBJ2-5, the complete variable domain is ETGVTQSPTHLIKTRGQQVTLRCSSQSGHNTVSWYQQALGQGPQFIFQYYREEENGRGNFPPRFSGLQFPNYSSELNVNALELDDSALYLCASSHNAGRGGGETQYFGPGTRLLVL.

CDR3 sequence reads: CASSVGGGGGPTDTQYF. In DNA, the CDR3 is TGTGCCAGCAGCGTAGGAGGCGGGGGGGGACCCACAGATACGCAGTATTTT. The rearrangement uses TRBV9 and TRBJ2-3; 9 bases are shared with TRBD2. The junction had 7 bases not matched to a gene; V was cut back by 0 bases and J by 2 bases. The CDR3 consists of 17 residues. The V gene's germline CDR1 is SGDLS and CDR2 YYNGEE.

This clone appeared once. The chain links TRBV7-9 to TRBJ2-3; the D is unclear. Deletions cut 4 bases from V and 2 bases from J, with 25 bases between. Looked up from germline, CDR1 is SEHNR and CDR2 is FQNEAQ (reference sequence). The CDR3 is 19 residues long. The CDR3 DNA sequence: TGTGCCAGCAGCTCACACCCGCCTCTCCTGGCTTGGGCCACAGATACGCAGTATTTT. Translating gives CASSSHPPLLAWATDTQYF.

The chain's CDR3 is CASSYVQGAGFEQYF. The CDR3 DNA reads TGTGCCAGCAGTTACGTCCAGGGGGCTGGTTTCGAGCAGTACTTC. J is TRBJ2-7 and V is TRBV6-5, with 8 bases lining up with TRBD1. CDR3 length: 15 residues. Germline V CDR1 and CDR2: MNHEY, SVGAGI. V dropped 2 bases and J dropped 6; count of bases not matched to a gene: 9.

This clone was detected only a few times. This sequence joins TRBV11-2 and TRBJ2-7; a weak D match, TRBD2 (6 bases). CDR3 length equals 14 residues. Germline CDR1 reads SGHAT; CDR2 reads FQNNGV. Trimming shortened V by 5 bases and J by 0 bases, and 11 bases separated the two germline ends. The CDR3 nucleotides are TGTGCCAGCAGCGTCCGGGGGAGCTCCTACGAGCAGTACTTC. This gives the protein CASSVRGSSYEQYF.

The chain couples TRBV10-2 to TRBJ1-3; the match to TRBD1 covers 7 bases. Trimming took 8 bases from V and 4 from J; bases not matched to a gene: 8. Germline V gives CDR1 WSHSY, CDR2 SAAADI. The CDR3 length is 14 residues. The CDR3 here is CASGDRVSGNTIYF. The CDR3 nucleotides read TGCGCCAGCGGAGACAGGGTATCGGGAAACACCATATATTTT.

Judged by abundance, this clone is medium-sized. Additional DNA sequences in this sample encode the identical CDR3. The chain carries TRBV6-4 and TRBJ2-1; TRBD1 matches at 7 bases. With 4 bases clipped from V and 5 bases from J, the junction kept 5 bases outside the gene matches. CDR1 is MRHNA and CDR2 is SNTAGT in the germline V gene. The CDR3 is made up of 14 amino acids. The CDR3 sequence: CASSAGTANNEQFF. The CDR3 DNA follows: TGTGCCAGCAGTGCCGGGACAGCAAACAATGAGCAGTTCTTC.

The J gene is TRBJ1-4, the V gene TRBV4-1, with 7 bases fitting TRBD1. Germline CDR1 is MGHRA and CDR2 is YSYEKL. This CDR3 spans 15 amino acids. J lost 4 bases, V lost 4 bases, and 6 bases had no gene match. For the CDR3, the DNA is TGCGCCAGCAGCCCCCGGACAGGCCTTAATGAAAAACTGTTTTTT. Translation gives CASSPRTGLNEKLFF.

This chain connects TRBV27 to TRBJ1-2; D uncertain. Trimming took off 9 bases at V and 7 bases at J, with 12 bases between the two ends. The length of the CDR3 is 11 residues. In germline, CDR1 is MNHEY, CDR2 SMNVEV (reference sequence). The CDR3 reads CASRYGGGYTF. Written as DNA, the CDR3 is TGTGCCAGTCGGTACGGCGGTGGCTACACCTTC.

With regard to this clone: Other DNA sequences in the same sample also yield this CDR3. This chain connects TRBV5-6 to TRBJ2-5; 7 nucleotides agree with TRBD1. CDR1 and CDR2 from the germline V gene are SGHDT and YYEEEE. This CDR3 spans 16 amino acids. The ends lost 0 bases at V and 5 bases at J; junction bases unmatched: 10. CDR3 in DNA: TGTGCCAGCAGCTTGGACAGGGGAGCCGATGGGGAGACCCAGTACTTC. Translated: CASSLDRGADGETQYF.

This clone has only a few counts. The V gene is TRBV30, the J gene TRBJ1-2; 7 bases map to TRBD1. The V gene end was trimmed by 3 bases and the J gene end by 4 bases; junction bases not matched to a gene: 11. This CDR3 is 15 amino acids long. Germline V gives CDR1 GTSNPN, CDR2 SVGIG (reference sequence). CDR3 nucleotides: TGTGCCTGGAGCCAAGAGGGGGCCGGTTCCTATGGCTACACCTTC. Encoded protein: CAWSQEGAGSYGYTF. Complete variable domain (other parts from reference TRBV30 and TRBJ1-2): SQTIHQWPATLVQPVGSPLSLECTVEGTSNPNLYWYRQAAGRGLQLLFYSVGIGQISSEVPQNLSASRPQDRQFILSSKKLLLSDSGFYLCAWSQEGAGSYGYTFGSGTRLTVV.

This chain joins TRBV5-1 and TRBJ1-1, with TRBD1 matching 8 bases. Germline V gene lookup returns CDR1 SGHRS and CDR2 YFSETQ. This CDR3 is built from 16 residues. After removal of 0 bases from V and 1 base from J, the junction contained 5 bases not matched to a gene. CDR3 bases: TGCGCCAGCAGCTTGGCGATCGGGACAGGGAACACTGAAGCTTTCTTT. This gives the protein CASSLAIGTGNTEAFF.

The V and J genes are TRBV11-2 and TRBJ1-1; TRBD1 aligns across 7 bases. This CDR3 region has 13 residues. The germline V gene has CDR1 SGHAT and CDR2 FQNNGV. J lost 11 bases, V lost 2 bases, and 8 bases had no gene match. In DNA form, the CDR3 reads TGTGCCAGCAGCTTATTGGAAGGGGGCGAGGCTTTCTTT. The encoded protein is CASSLLEGGEAFF.

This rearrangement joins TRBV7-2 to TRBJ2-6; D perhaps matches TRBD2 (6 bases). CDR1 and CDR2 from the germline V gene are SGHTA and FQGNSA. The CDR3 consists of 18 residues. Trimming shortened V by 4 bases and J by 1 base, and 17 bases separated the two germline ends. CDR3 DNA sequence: TGTGCCAGCAGCTCAGTCGGGACGGCGGGGTCTGGGGCCAACGTCCTGACTTTC. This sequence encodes CASSSVGTAGSGANVLTF. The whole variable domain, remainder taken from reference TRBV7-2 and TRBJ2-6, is GAGVSQSPSNKVTEKGKDVELRCDPISGHTALYWYRQSLGQGLEFLIYFQGNSAPDKSGLPSDRFSAERTGGSVSTLTIQRTQQEDSAVYLCASSSVGTAGSGANVLTFGAGSRLTVL.

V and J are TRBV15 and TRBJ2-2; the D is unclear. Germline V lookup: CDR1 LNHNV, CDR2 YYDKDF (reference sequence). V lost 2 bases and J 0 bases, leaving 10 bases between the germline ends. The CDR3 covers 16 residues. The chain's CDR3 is CATSRSLGTNTGELFF. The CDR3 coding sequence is TGTGCCACCAGCAGATCCCTAGGAACGAACACCGGGGAGCTGTTTTTT.

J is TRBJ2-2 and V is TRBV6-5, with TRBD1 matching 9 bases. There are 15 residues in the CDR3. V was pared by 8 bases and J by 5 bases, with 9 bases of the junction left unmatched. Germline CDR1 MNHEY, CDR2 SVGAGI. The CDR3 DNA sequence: TGTGCCAGCGGAACCGGGACAGGGTTAACCGGGGAGCTGTTTTTT. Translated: CASGTGTGLTGELFF.

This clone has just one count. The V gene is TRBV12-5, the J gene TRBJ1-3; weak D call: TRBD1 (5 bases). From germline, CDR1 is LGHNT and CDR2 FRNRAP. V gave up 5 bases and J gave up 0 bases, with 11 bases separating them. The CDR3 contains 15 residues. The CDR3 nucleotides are TGTGCTAGTGGTCGGGGGATAGCCTCTGGAAACACCATATATTTT. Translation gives CASGRGIASGNTIYF.

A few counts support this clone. The chain's CDR3 is CATSRDGTGGQETQYF. CDR3 in DNA: TGTGCCACCAGCAGAGACGGAACGGGGGGCCAAGAGACCCAGTACTTC. This rearrangement joins TRBV15 to TRBJ2-5; 7 bases map to TRBD2. The V gene end was trimmed by 0 bases and the J gene end by 1 base; junction bases not matched to a gene: 5. CDR3 length equals 16 residues. CDR1 is LNHNV, CDR2 YYDKDF, per germline (reference sequence). Variable domain in full (rest from reference TRBV15 and TRBJ2-5): DAMVIQNPRYQVTQFGKPVTLSCSQTLNHNVMYWYQQKSSQAPKLLFHYYDKDFNNEADTPDNFQSRRPNTSFCFLDIRSPGLGDTAMYLCATSRDGTGGQETQYFGPGTRLLVL.

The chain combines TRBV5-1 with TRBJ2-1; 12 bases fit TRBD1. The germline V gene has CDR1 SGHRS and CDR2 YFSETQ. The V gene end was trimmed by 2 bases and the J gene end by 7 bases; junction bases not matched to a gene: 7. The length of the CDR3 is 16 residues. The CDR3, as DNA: TGCGCCAGCAGCTTTGGAGGGACAGGGGGCGAAAATGAGCAGTTCTTC. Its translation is CASSFGGTGGENEQFF. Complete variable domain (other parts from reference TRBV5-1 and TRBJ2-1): KAGVTQTPRYLIKTRGQQVTLSCSPISGHRSVSWYQQTPGQGLQFLFEYFSETQRNKGNFPGRFSGRQFSNSRSEMNVSTLELGDSALYLCASSFGGTGGENEQFFGPGTRLTVL.

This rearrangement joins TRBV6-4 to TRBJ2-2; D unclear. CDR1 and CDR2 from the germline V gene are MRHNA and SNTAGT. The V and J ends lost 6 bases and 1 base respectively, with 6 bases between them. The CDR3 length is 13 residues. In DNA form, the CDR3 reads TGTGCCAGCAGCCACAGGAACACCGGGGAGCTGTTTTTT. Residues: CASSHRNTGELFF.

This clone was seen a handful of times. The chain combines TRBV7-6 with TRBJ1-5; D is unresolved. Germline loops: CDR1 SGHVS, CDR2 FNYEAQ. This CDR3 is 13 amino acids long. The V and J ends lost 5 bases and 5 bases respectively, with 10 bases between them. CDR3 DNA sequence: TGTGCCAGCAGCGCCGGGAGCTATCAGCCCCAGCATTTT. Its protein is CASSAGSYQPQHF.